This T cell receptor beta chain came from a study of a mutant IDH1 vaccine in newly diagnosed glioma. Study as a whole: Vaccines were begun 4-6 weeks after radiotherapy alone, or with temozolomide cycles. Treated patients showed a male proportion of approximately 62%, a female proportion of roughly 38%, and a mean age of 40.4 years. Most patients had radiochemotherapy with temozolomide before enrollment; others had one alone.

This sample's time point: week 5, during vaccination. The vaccine gave 300 ug of a 20-mer mutant IDH1 peptide subcutaneously per dose. Clones were read by immunoSEQ multiplex PCR, and TCRdb kept only the in-frame ones, dropping some. The sample holds about 50,000 clones; 80% to 90% are singletons and the top ten take 6% to 7.5%. With 7 bases clipped from V and 0 bases from J, the junction kept 7 bases outside the gene matches. The CDR3 extends over 15 amino acids. CDR1 and CDR2 from the germline V gene are SNHLY and FYNNEI. Study-level points and caveats: Patients showed vaccine-induced immune responses at a rate of approximately 95%.

On this clone: Its antigen is unknown.

This rearrangement joins TRBV2 to TRBJ2-7; 9 bases are a match to TRBD1. The receptor was isolated from a woman in her forties or fifties with glioma. The sample was PBMCs, taken from a glioma patient whose treatment included an IDH1 peptide vaccine. The CDR3: CASIGGQGPSYEQYF. DNA for the CDR3: TGTGCCAGCATCGGAGGACAGGGGCCCTCCTACGAGCAGTACTTC.